The T cell receptor (beta chain) under discussion was sequenced for a study of shared clonotypes between healthy human individuals. Assay: immunoSEQ multiplex PCR; the TCRdb copy retains only in-frame clones and omits some. Counted here are 1,500,000 or so clones, roughly 96% occurring once; the ten biggest clones make up approximately 1.2%. With regard to this clone: As yet, its antigen is unknown.

Regarding the study as a whole: Although depth was large, rarefaction showed that sequencing of the sorted subsets was incomplete.

CDR1 and CDR2 from the germline V gene are SGDLS and YYNGEE. After removal of 3 bases from V and 2 bases from J, the junction contained 7 bases not matched to a gene. CDR3 size: 17 residues. The source of this sequence is a man younger than 40 in good health. The genes are TRBV9 and TRBJ2-4; 11 bases are a match to TRBD1. Material for sequencing was naive CD4+ T cells sorted from blood. This sample's subset: CD45RA+ positively selected. The CDR3 nucleotides are TGTGCCAGCAGCGAGGGGACAGGGGGGATATCCAAAAACATTCAGTACTTC. It specifies CASSEGTGGISKNIQYF.